Listed here is a single T cell receptor (beta chain). As yet, its antigen is unknown. The CDR3 has 13 residues. The immunoSEQ assay was version 4, run in survey mode. Repertoires were generated with immunoSEQ multiplex PCR, while TCRdb's copy carries only in-frame clones and drops some. The sample lists just over 35,000 clones, approximately 87% seen once, with about 5% in the top ten. The stimulus was an HIV-1 Gag 15-mer peptide pool, roughly 1 ug/peptide/mL. CD40L-negative CD69-negative CD45RO-high memory CD4+ T cells were sorted as populations depleted of antigen-responding cells. Adults with HIV-1 started suppressive ART while chronically infected. The sample belongs to a study of persistence of HIV-infected CD4 T cells. Study summary: A couple of participants gave one leukapheresis sample; others gave up to about 200 mL blood repeatedly. Points from the study as a whole: Antigen-responding cells were enriched for degenerate expanded CDR3beta sequences. Proviral oligoclonality tracked with TCR oligoclonality within the same sorted cells.

The TCR originated in an adult with HIV. The donor label of this sample is uncertain. The sequencing used cultured CD4+ T cells from PBMCs, collected from a patient who received antiretroviral therapy. The chain has TRBV21-1 and TRBJ2-3; the table's D call TRBD2 went unverified against the DNA. TRBV21-1 is listed as a pseudogene. This CDR3 reads CASPEEGTDTQYF. The CDR3, as DNA: TGTGCCAGCCCGGAGGAGGGCACAGATACGCAGTATTTT.